This TCR beta chain was captured in a study of tumor and adjacent non-tumor tissue in lung cancer. The template was RNA from unsorted bulk tissue. More than 3 cm separated this lung sample from the edge of the tumor. As to this clonotype: This may come from a read error, since a much larger clone is one base off.

Deletions cut 4 bases from V and 0 bases from J, with 13 bases between. CDR3 size: 16 residues. Germline V gene sequence: CDR1 MNHNS, CDR2 SASEGT. A modified ARM-PCR protocol with three rounds of nested PCR amplified TCRbeta. TCRdb called the multiplex PCR reads again in MiXCR, with one record for every CDR3 protein. The repertoire includes 110,000 or so distinct CDR3 sequences, 62% of them detected once, and around 20% sits in the top ten. The TCR originated in a man in his fifties or sixties with non-small cell lung cancer. The chain carries TRBV6-1 and TRBJ1-3; D is possibly TRBD1 (6 bases). Sequencing used distant non-tumor lung tissue. CDR3 protein: CASSGGGLNSGNTIYF. CDR3 coding DNA: TGTGCCAGCAGTGGGGGGGGCCTAAACTCTGGAAACACCATATATTTT.